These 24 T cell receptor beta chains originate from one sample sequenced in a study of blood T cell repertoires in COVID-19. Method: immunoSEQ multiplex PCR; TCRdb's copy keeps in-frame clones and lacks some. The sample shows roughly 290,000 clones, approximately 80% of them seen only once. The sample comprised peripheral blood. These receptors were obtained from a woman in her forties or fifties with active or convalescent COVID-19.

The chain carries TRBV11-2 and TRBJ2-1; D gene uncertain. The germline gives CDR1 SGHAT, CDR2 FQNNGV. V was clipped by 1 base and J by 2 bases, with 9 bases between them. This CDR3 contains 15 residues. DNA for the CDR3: TGTGCCAGCAGCTTAGCGAGCGTTGCCTACAATGAGCAGTTCTTC. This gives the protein CASSLASVAYNEQFF.

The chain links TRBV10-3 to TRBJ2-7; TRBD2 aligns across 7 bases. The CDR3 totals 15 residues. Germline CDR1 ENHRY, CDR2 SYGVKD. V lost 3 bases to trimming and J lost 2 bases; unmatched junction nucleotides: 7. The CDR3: CAISDERRGAYEQYF. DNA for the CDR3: TGTGCCATCAGTGACGAGCGCCGGGGGGCCTACGAGCAGTACTTC.

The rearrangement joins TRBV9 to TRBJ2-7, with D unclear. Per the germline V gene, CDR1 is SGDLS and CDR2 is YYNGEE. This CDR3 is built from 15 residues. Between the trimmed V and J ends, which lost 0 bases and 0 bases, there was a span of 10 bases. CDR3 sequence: CASSVGWSNSYEQYF. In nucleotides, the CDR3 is TGTGCCAGCAGCGTAGGGTGGAGCAACTCCTACGAGCAGTACTTC.

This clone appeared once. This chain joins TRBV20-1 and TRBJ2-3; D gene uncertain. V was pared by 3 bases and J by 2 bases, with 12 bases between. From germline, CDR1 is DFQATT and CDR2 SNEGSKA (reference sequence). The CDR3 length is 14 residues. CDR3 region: CSASKSTSTDTQYF. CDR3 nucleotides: TGCAGTGCTAGTAAGTCGACTTCCACAGATACGCAGTATTTT.

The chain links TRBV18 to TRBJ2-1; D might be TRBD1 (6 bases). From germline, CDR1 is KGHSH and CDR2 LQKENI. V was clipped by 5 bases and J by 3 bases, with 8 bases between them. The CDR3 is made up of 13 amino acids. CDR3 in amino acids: CASSAGVYNEQFF. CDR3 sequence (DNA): TGTGCCAGCTCAGCAGGGGTCTACAATGAGCAGTTCTTC.

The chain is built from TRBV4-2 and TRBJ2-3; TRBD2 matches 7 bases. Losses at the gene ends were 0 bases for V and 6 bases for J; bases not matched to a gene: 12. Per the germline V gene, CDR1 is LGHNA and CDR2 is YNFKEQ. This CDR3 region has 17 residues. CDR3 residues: CASSQDIRAGFSDTQYF. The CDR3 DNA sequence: TGTGCCAGCAGCCAAGATATTCGAGCGGGATTTTCGGATACGCAGTATTTT.

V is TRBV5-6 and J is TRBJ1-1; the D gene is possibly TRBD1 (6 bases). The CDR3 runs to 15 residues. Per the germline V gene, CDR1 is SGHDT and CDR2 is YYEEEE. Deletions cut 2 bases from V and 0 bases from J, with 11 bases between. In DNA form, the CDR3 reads TGTGCCAGCAGCTTTTTTGGGACACTGAACACTGAAGCTTTCTTT. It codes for CASSFFGTLNTEAFF.

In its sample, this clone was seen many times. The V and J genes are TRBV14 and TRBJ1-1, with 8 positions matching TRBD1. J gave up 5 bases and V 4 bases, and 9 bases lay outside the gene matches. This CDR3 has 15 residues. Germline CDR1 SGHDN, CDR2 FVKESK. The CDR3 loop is CASSRQTGAATEAFF. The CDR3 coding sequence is TGTGCCAGCAGCCGCCAGACAGGGGCCGCAACTGAAGCTTTCTTT.

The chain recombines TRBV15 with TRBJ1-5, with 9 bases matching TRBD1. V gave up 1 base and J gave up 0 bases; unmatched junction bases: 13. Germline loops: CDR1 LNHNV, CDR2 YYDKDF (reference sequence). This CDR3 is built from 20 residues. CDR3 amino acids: CATSRGSDRGVLYSNQPQHF. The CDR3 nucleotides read TGTGCCACCAGCAGAGGATCCGACAGGGGGGTCCTTTATAGCAATCAGCCCCAGCATTTT.

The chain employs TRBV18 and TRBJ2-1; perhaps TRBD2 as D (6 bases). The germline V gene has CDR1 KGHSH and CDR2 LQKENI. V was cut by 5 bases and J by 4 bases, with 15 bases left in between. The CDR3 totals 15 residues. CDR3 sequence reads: CASSSGQRVYNEQFF. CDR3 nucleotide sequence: TGTGCCAGCTCATCCGGGCAGCGGGTGTACAATGAGCAGTTCTTC.

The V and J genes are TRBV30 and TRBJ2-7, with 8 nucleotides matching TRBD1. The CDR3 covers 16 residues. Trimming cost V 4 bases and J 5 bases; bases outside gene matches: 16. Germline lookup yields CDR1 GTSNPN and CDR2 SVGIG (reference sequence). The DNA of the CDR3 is TGTGCCTGGAACCCAGGGGGCCCCCACCCCACCCACGAGCAGTACTTC. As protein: CAWNPGGPHPTHEQYF.

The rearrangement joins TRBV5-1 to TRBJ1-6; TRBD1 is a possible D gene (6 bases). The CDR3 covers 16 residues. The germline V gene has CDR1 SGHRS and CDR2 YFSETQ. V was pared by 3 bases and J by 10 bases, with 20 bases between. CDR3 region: CASSSRPGRGGSPLHF. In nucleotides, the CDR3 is TGCGCCAGCAGCTCAAGGCCGGGCAGGGGTGGCTCACCCCTCCACTTT.

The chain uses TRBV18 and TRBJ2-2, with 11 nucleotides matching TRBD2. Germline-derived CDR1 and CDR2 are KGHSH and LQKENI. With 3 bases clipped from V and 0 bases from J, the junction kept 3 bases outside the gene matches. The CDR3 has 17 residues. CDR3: CASSPILAGANTGELFF. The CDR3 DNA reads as TGTGCCAGCTCACCGATACTAGCGGGAGCGAACACCGGGGAGCTGTTTTTT.

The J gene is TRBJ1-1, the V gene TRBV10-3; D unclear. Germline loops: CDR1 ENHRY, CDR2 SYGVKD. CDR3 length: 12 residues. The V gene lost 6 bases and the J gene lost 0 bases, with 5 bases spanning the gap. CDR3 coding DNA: TGTGCCATCAGCGCGATGAACACTGAAGCTTTCTTT. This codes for CAISAMNTEAFF.

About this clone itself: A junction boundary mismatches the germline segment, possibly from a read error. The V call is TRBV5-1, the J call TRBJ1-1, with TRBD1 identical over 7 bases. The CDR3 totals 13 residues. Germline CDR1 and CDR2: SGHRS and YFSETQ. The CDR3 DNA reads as TGCGCCAGCAGCTGGGGACAGAACTCTGAAGCTTTCTTT. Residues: CASSWGQNSEAFF.

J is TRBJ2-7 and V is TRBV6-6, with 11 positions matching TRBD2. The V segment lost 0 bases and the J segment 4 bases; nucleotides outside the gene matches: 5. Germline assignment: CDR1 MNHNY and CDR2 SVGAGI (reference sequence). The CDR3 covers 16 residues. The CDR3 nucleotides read TGTGCCAGCAGTTACTCACTAGCGGGAGCTGGGTACGAGCAGTACTTC. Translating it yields CASSYSLAGAGYEQYF.

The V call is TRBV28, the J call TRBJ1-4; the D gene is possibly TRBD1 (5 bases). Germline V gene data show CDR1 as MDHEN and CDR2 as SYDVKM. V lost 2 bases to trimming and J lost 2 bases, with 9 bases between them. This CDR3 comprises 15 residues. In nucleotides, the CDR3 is TGTGCCAGCAGTTTAGGCAGGGTGACTAATGAAAAACTGTTTTTT. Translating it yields CASSLGRVTNEKLFF.

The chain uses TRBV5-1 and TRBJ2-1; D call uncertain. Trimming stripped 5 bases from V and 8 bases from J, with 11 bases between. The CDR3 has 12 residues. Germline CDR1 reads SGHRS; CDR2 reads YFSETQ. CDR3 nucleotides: TGCGCCAGCAGAACGGGTGTCTATGAGCAGTTCTTC. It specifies CASRTGVYEQFF. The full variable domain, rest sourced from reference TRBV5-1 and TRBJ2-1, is KAGVTQTPRYLIKTRGQQVTLSCSPISGHRSVSWYQQTPGQGLQFLFEYFSETQRNKGNFPGRFSGRQFSNSRSEMNVSTLELGDSALYLCASRTGVYEQFFGPGTRLTVL.

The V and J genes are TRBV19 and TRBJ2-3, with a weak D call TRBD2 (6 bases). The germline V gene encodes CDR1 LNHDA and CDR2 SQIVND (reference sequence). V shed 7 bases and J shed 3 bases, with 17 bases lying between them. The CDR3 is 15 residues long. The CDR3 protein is CASKVAGSGTDTQYF. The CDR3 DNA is TGTGCCAGTAAAGTCGCCGGGAGCGGGACAGATACGCAGTATTTT. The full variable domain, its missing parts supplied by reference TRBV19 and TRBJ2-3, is DGGITQSPKYLFRKEGQNVTLSCEQNLNHDAMYWYRQDPGQGLRLIYYSQIVNDFQKGDIAEGYSVSREKKESFPLTVTSAQKNPTAFYLCASKVAGSGTDTQYFGPGTRLTVL.

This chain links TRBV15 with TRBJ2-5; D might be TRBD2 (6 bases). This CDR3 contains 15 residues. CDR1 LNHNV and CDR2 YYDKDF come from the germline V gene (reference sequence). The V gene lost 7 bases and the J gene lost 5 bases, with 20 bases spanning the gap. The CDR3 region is CATTPRRGPYETQYF. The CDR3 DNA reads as TGTGCCACCACCCCTAGGCGGGGTCCCTACGAGACCCAGTACTTC. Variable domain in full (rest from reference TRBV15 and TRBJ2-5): DAMVIQNPRYQVTQFGKPVTLSCSQTLNHNVMYWYQQKSSQAPKLLFHYYDKDFNNEADTPDNFQSRRPNTSFCFLDIRSPGLGDTAMYLCATTPRRGPYETQYFGPGTRLLVL.

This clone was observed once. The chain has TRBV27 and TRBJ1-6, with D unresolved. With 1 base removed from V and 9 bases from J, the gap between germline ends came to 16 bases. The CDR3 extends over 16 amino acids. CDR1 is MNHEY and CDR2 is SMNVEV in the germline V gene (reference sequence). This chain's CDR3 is CASSLWAGSVTSPLHF. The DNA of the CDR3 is TGTGCCAGCAGTTTATGGGCAGGATCAGTCACTTCACCCCTCCACTTT.

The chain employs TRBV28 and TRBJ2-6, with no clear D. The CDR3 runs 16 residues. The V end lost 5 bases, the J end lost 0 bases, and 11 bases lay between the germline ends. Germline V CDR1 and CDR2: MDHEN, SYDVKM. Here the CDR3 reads CASSPPGASGANVLTF. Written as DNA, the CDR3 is TGTGCCAGCAGTCCCCCCGGAGCCTCTGGGGCCAACGTCCTGACTTTC.

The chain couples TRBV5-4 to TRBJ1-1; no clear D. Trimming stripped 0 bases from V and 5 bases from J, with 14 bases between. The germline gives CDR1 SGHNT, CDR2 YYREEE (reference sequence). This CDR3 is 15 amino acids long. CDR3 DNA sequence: TGTGCCAGCAGCTTGGCCGGACGGGGAGGGACTGAAGCTTTCTTT. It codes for CASSLAGRGGTEAFF.

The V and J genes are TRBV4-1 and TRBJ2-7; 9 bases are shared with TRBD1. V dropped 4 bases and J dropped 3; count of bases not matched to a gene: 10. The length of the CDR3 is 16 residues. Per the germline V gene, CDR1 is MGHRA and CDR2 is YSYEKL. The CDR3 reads CASSPHVGQGLYEQYF. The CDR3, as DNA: TGCGCCAGCAGCCCCCACGTGGGACAGGGCCTCTACGAGCAGTACTTC.